This T cell receptor beta chain was sequenced during a study of blood T cell repertoires in COVID-19. Turning to the study itself: The United States, Italy and Spain were the sources of the acute and convalescent COVID-19 samples. Nucleic acid was either cDNA or gDNA, and it came from T cells, B-cell-depleted T cells, or PBMCs.

As processed by the authors: How many nucleated cells were present was estimated from reference gene primer amplification. Produced via immunoSEQ multiplex PCR; TCRdb's table is partial and in-frame only. V and J calls and clone size are those listed in that table; D and trimming were worked out from the DNA. The sample holds tens of thousands of clones; approximately 79% are singletons and the top ten take just under 4%. Recruited during active infection, patients (from Seattle) were subsequently followed longitudinally. V was pared by 5 bases and J by 0 bases, with 4 bases of the junction left unmatched. Germline V CDR1 and CDR2: MDHEN, SYDVKM. This CDR3 is 15 amino acids long.

The source of this sequence is a man in his 70s with COVID-19, enrolled during active disease. Sequenced: peripheral blood. This chain connects TRBV28 to TRBJ1-3, with 7 positions matching TRBD1. The CDR3 nucleotides are TGTGCCAGCAGTCGGACAGGTCGCTCTGGAAACACCATATATTTT. Translating it yields CASSRTGRSGNTIYF.